The sequence of this TCR beta chain was determined in a study of cytomegalovirus exposure and HLA in healthy donors. As for the study in general: Unique TCRs numbering roughly 85 million, obtained from HLA-typed donors, made up an early data release.

After removal of 5 bases from V and 4 bases from J, the junction contained 20 bases not matched to a gene. The germline V gene has CDR1 SNHLY and CDR2 FYNNEI. This CDR3 region has 20 residues. Findings and caveats of the study: Some highly shared sequence variants likely arose as a pipeline artifact. Overall, about 160 TCR beta chains were annotated as cytomegalovirus-associated.

The PCR used 60 Vbeta and 13 Jbeta primers. The protocol was immunoSEQ multiplex PCR, while the TCRdb copy is restricted to in-frame clones and leaves out a portion. The data hold about 160,000 clones, with about 81% observed a single time. To note about this clone: Its antigen is unknown.

This chain uses TRBV2 with TRBJ2-2; 9 bases agree with TRBD2. The TCR sequence derives from a girl aged 2 to 10 in good health and CMV-seropositive. Sequenced: PBMCs. CDR3 loop: CASSPTPLSGSWLGTGELFF. CDR3 DNA: TGTGCCAGCAGTCCCACTCCCCTTAGCGGGAGTTGGTTGGGCACCGGGGAGCTGTTTTTT.